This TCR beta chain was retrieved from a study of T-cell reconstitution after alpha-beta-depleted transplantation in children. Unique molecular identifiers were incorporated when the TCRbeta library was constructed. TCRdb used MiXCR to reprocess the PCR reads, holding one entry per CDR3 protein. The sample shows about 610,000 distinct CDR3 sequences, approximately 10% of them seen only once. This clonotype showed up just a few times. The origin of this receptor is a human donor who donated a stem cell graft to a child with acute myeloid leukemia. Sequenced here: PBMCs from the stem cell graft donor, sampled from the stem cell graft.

The CDR3 sequence: CAIRDPWVATGDTQYF. For the CDR3, the DNA is TGTGCCATCAGAGATCCTTGGGTTGCGACTGGGGATACGCAGTATTTT. This rearrangement joins TRBV10-3 to TRBJ2-3; D not certain. The CDR3 is 16 residues long. The V end lost 6 bases, the J end lost 6 bases, and 22 bases lay between the germline ends. Germline loops: CDR1 ENHRY, CDR2 SYGVKD.